The present entry profiles one TCR beta chain with its context. This clonotype was seen ten or more times. The antigen this receptor binds is unknown. The sample holds no much larger clone one base away, and base qualities are not on file. This sample was included in a study of T cells in Graves' hyperthyroidism and ophthalmopathy (dated by TCRdb to the late 2010s). For context, the study as a whole: Peripheral blood was sampled at the time of initial diagnosis, prior to any treatment. To identify TCR V-J signatures that set the groups apart, the researchers used a discovery cohort of 100 patients, made up of roughly 45 with Graves' ophthalmopathy and some 55 with stable Graves' hyperthyroidism. An independent validation cohort of under 20 hyperthyroidism patients and approximately 16 patients who later progressed to ophthalmopathy tested prospective prediction of ophthalmopathy. The 95 to 100 discovery patients were randomly split 7:3 into training and test sets. In several Graves' hyperthyroidism patients, the study also compared T-cell repertoires from thyroid tissue with T-cell repertoires from blood. After blood sampling, hyperthyroidism patients were treated with methimazole at a starting dose of 30 mg daily, and ophthalmopathy patients were treated with high-dose intravenous methylprednisolone. According to the paper, TCR Vbeta CDR3 sequencing was carried out on some 130 peripheral blood samples, which came from fewer than 50 ophthalmopathy, about 75 hyperthyroidism and roughly 17 progressor patients. Study-level results and caveats: Most expanded thyroid clonotypes (frequency above 0.001) were also found in blood, which suggests that blood repertoires may mirror thyroid immune responses. No statistical method was used to set the sample size in advance, and investigators knew the group allocation. Ophthalmopathy was separated from stable hyperthyroidism by a 13 V-J signature model, with about 88% sensitivity and about 81% specificity obtained in cross-validation and 80%/75% obtained in testing. In validation, progression to ophthalmopathy was predicted by the model with nearly 71% sensitivity and around 75% specificity, a median of about 6.4 months before onset.

Stable Graves' hyperthyroidism was defined as no progression to ophthalmopathy during 18 months of follow-up. Hyperthyroidism patients were newly diagnosed, had a disease duration of under 2 months, and were aged 18 to 65 years. The study excluded patients with uncontrolled infections, other autoimmune diseases, pregnancy or lactation. Diagnoses were based on clinical symptoms, serum thyroxine and TRAb, thyroid ultrasound and orbital computed tomography. PBMCs were isolated from more than 8 ml of fresh peripheral blood by Ficoll-Paque density gradient centrifugation. Trizol reagent was used to extract total RNA, and RNA quality was then checked on an Agilent 2100 Bioanalyzer. The TCR beta CDR3 regions were amplified from RNA transcripts. For the first round of RT-PCR on the TCR CDR3, the HTBI primer set was used together with the Qiagen OneStep RT-PCR kit. Libraries were constructed in a second round of multiplex PCR, after which size selection and purification were performed. Libraries were sequenced paired-end with 100 bp reads on an Illumina HiSeq2000. On the study's bioinformatics: SOAPnuke was used to process the raw data, removing reads that contained adapters or uncalled bases, had a mean Phred below 15, or lacked an exact match to the constant primer or identifier. High-quality paired reads were merged with COPE v1.2.5, and unique nucleotide sequences were defined as clonotypes. MiTCR v1.1 was used to align clonotypes to the IMGT TRBV, TRBD and TRBJ reference segments. The analysis included only V-J combinations with a frequency above 0.0001, which together covered more than 99% of the repertoires. A TCS score was defined as the ratio of F50 (clonal expansion) to E x V (chaos), with BLOSUM62-based TCRdist applied between CDR3 peptides within each V-J. Welch's t-statistics and random forest reduced several hundred V-J features to under 15, which were used in a naive Bayes classifier (R e1071). TCRdb trimmed public reads at Q25 via fastp, called clones via MiXCR and kept in-frame beta chains. Rows matching on CDR3 protein sequence are summarized as one entry with the most common DNA and genes. The V and J calls were determined by TCRdb, not by the authors. The sample table shows approximately 710,000 distinct CDR3 sequences, and around a sixth are seen once. Roughly 15% of the sample is taken by the ten largest.

In the germline V gene, CDR1 corresponds to MDHEN and CDR2 to SYDVKM. Spanning cysteine to phenylalanine, the CDR3 consists of 13 amino acids. The entry retains the CDR3 DNA only, 39 bases that are in frame from base 1. V lost 4 bases and J lost 8 bases; the stretch between them is 12 bases long. This receptor chain uses TRBV28 and TRBJ2-4; too little of a D gene remains to name it. Sequenced sample: blood. The sequence derives from a man aged 50 to 59 with Graves' hyperthyroidism. The CDR3 region has the sequence CASSSQQIYIQYF. The DNA sequence is as follows: TGTGCCAGCAGTTCACAGCAAATATACATTCAGTACTTC.